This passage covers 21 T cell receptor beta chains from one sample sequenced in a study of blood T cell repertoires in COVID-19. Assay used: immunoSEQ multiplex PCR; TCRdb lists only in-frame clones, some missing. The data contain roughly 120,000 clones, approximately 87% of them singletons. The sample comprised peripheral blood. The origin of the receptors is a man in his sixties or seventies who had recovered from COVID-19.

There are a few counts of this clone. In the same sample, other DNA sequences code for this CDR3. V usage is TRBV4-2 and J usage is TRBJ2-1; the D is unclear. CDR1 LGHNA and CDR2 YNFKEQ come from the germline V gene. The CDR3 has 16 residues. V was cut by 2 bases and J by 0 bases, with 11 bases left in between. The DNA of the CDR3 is TGTGCCAGCAGCCAACCGGGTCTCAGCTCCTACAATGAGCAGTTCTTC. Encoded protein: CASSQPGLSSYNEQFF.

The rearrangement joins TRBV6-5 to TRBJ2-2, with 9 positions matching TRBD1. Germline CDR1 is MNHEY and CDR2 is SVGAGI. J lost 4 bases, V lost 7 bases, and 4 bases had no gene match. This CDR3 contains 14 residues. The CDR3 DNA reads TGTGCCAGCATCCGACAGGGGGGCACCGGGGAGCTGTTTTTT. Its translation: CASIRQGGTGELFF.

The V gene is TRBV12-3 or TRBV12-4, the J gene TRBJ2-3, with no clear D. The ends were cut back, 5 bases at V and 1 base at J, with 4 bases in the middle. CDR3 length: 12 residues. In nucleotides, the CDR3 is TGTGCCAGCAGTCATCGCACAGATACGCAGTATTTT. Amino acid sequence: CASSHRTDTQYF.

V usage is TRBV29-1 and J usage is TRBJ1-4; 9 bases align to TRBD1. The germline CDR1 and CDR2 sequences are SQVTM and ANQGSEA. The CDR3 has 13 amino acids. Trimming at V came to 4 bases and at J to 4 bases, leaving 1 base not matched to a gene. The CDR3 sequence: CSVATGGNEKLFF. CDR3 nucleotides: TGCAGCGTTGCGACAGGGGGTAATGAAAAACTGTTTTTT.

The CDR3 region has the DNA TGTGCCAGCAGCTTGGGACAGGGAAGCGGTTCTTCACCCCTCCACTTT. As protein: CASSLGQGSGSSPLHF. The V and J genes are TRBV9 and TRBJ1-6; 9 bases line up with TRBD1. CDR3 length: 16 residues. Germline CDR1 and CDR2: SGDLS and YYNGEE. Trimming removed 4 bases from V and 9 bases from J; junction bases left unmatched: 11.

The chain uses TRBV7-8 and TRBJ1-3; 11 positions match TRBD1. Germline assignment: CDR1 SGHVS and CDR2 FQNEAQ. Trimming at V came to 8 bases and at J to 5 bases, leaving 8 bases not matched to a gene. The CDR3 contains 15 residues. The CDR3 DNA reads TGTGCCAGCGCCTCCGGGACAGGGGGTAGAAACACCATATATTTT. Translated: CASASGTGGRNTIYF.

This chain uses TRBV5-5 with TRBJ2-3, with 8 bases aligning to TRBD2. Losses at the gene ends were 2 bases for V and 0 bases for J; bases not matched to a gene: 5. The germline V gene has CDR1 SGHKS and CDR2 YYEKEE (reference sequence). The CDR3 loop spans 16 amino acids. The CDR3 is CASSFLSGSSTDTQYF. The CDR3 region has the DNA TGTGCCAGCAGCTTCTTAAGCGGGAGTAGCACAGATACGCAGTATTTT.

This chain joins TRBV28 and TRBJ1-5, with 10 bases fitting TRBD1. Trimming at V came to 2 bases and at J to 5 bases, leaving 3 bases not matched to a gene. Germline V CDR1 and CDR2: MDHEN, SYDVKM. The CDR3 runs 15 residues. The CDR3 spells CASSLLGQGDQPQHF. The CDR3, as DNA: TGTGCCAGCAGTTTACTAGGACAGGGGGATCAGCCCCAGCATTTT.

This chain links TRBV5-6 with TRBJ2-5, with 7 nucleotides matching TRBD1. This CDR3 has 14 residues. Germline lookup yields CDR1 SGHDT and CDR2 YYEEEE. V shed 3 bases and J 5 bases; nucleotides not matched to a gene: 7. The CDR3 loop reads CASSYKGAGETQYF. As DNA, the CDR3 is TGTGCCAGCAGCTATAAGGGGGCCGGGGAGACCCAGTACTTC.

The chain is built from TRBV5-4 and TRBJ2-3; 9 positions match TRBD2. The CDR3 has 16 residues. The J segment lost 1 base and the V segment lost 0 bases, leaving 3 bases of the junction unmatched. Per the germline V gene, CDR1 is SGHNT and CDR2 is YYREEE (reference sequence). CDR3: CASSLGGGRGTDTQYF. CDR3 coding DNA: TGTGCCAGCAGCTTGGGTGGCGGGAGGGGCACAGATACGCAGTATTTT.

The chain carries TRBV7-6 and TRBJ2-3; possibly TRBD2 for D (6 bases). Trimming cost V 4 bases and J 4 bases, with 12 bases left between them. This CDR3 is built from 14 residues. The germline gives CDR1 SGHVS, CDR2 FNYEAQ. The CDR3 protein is CASSWGSGSDTQYF. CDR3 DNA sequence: TGTGCCAGCAGCTGGGGAAGCGGGTCAGATACGCAGTATTTT.

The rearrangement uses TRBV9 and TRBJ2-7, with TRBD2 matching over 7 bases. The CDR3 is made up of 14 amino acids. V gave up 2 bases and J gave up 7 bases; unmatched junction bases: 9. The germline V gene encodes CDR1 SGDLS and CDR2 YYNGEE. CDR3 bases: TGTGCCAGCAGCGTTTATAGCGGGTCTGGTGAGCAGTACTTC. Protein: CASSVYSGSGEQYF.

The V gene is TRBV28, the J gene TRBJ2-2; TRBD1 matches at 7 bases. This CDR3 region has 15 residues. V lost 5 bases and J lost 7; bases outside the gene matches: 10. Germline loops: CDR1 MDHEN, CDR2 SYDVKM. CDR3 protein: CASSPNRGRGGELFF. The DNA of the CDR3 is TGTGCCAGCAGTCCCAACAGGGGTCGCGGCGGGGAGCTGTTTTTT.

The CDR3 coding sequence is TGTGCCAGCAGCTTGATGACTAGCGGGCCCCAAGAGACCCAGTACTTC. Translating gives CASSLMTSGPQETQYF. The rearrangement joins TRBV5-4 to TRBJ2-5, with TRBD2 matching 10 bases. The CDR3 loop spans 16 amino acids. V lost 1 base, J lost 1 base, and 4 bases stayed unmatched. Looked up from germline, CDR1 is SGHNT and CDR2 is YYREEE (reference sequence).

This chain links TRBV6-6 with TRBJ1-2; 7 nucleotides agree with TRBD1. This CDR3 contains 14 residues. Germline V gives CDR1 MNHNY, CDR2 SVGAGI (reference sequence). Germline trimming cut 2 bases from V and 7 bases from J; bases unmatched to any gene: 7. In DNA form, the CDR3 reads TGTGCCAGCAGTTACCAGGAGGGGGCGGGTGGCTACACCTTC. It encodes CASSYQEGAGGYTF.

CDR3 protein: CASRDRPPSSYEQYF. Written as DNA, the CDR3 is TGTGCCAGCAGGGACAGGCCTCCGAGCTCCTACGAGCAGTACTTC. The V and J genes are TRBV6-5 and TRBJ2-7, with 7 bases fitting TRBD1. This CDR3 comprises 15 residues. Germline-derived CDR1 and CDR2 are MNHEY and SVGAGI. Germline trimming cut 6 bases from V and 0 bases from J; bases unmatched to any gene: 8.

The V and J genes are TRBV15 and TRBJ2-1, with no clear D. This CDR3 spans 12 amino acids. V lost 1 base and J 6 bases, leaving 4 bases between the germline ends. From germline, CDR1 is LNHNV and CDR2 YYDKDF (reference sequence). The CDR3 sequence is CATSRAGNEQFF. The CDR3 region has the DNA TGTGCCACCAGCAGAGCAGGCAATGAGCAGTTCTTC.

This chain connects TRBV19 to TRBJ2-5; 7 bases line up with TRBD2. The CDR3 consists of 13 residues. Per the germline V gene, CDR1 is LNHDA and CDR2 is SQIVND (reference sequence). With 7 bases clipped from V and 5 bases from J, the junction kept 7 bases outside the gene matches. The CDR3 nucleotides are TGTGCCAGTACCTCGGGGGGACGGGAGACCCAGTACTTC. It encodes CASTSGGRETQYF. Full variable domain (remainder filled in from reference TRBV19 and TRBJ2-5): DGGITQSPKYLFRKEGQNVTLSCEQNLNHDAMYWYRQDPGQGLRLIYYSQIVNDFQKGDIAEGYSVSREKKESFPLTVTSAQKNPTAFYLCASTSGGRETQYFGPGTRLLVL.

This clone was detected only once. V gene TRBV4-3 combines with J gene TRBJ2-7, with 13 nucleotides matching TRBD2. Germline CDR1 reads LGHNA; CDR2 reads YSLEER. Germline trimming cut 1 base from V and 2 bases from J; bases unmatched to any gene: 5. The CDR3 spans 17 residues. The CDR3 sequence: CASSQGTGTSGTYEQYF. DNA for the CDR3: TGCGCCAGCAGCCAAGGAACCGGGACTAGCGGGACCTACGAGCAGTACTTC.

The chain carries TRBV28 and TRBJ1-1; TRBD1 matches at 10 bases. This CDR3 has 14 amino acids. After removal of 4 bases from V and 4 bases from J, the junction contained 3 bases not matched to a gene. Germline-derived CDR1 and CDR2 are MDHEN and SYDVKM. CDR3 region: CASSSGTGATEAFF. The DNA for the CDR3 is TGTGCCAGCAGTTCTGGGACAGGGGCCACTGAAGCTTTCTTT.

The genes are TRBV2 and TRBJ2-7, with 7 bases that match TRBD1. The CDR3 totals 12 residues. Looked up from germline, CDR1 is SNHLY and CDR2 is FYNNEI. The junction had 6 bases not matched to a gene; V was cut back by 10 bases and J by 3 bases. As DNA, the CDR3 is TGTGCCACAAGGGACAGAAGCTACGAGCAGTACTTC. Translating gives CATRDRSYEQYF.